This T cell receptor (beta chain) was captured by sequencing in a study of cytomegalovirus exposure and HLA in healthy donors. Background on the study: The same platform was used for the 130 or so validation repertoires as for the 600 to 700 first-cohort repertoires, as reported in a later analysis.

The length of the CDR3 is 12 residues. Trimming removed 2 bases from V and 6 bases from J, with 10 bases in between. The germline V gene has CDR1 SQVTM and CDR2 ANQGSEA. Study-wide results and limits: CMV antigen specificity of a few CMV-associated chains was confirmed in vitro.

Assay used: immunoSEQ multiplex PCR; TCRdb lists only in-frame clones, some missing. Found here are about 110,000 clones, 90% to 97% of them singletons; the top ten hold roughly 0.67%. A remark on this clone: Antigen: not known.

V and J are TRBV29-1 and TRBJ2-5; perhaps TRBD1 as D (5 bases). This receptor was taken from a woman younger than 30 in good health and CMV-seronegative. Material: PBMCs. The DNA of the CDR3 is TGCAGCGTTGAACGACAGATGAAGACCCAGTACTTC. This encodes CSVERQMKTQYF.